This T cell receptor (beta chain) was identified in a study of CD8+CD57+ T cells in acquired aplastic anemia. The germline CDR1 and CDR2 sequences are MNHEY and SVGEGT. This CDR3 is 17 amino acids long. V shed 3 bases, J shed 4 bases, and the junction held 10 bases outside the gene matches. Only patients with CD8+CD57+ cell expansion on flow cytometry were chosen for sequencing. This clonotype occurred a few times. Genomic DNA provided the template from which TCR beta VDJ and CDR3 profiles were obtained. TCRdb re-called the reads through MiXCR, storing one row per CDR3 protein. The data hold 150,000 or so distinct CDR3 sequences, with 40% to 50% observed a single time.

The sequenced sample was sorted CD4+, CD8+, or CD8+CD57+ T cells (not recorded which) from PBMCs. This chain joins TRBV6-2 or TRBV6-3 and TRBJ2-2; 8 bases map to TRBD2. The source of this sequence is a human donor with aplastic anemia. The CDR3 protein is CASSYLPRGRTTGELFF. The CDR3 DNA is TGTGCCAGCAGTTATCTCCCTCGCGGGAGGACCACCGGGGAGCTGTTTTTT.